The following is a T cell receptor beta chain sequence with its context. Unmatched junction bases numbered 10, after V lost 3 bases and J lost 6 bases. Per the germline V gene, CDR1 is KGHSH and CDR2 is LQKENI. The CDR3 covers 15 residues. Participant ages covered roughly 18 to 90 years across about two dozen US areas. Researchers sorted participants into cohorts using their self-reported clinical history. As processed by the authors: Reference gene primer amplification yielded estimated nucleated cell counts. Generated by immunoSEQ multiplex PCR, the TCRdb table keeps only in-frame clones and is missing some. The DNA was the basis for D and trimming; V, J and clone size are from that table. The table has about 270,000 clones, 85% to 90% seen once. This specimen comes from a study of blood T cell repertoires in COVID-19. Study as a whole: The study drew acute and convalescent COVID-19 samples from the United States, Italy and Spain.

This chain links TRBV18 with TRBJ2-7; TRBD2 matches 8 bases. This TCR came from a woman aged 25 to 39 with acute COVID-19. The sequencing input was PBMCs or T cells enriched from blood (not recorded which). CDR3 in amino acids: CASSPPGGGEGEQYF. DNA for the CDR3: TGTGCCAGCTCACCCCCGGGGGGGGGCGAGGGCGAGCAGTACTTC.